Following are 30 T cell receptor beta chains from one sample sequenced in a study of post-analysis software for immune sequencing data (dated by TCRdb to about 2015). What the authors observed across the whole study: Patients showed significantly higher frequencies than controls for a handful of TRBV segments, among them TRBV5-6, TRBV5-1 and TRBV20-1.

No antigen is known for these receptors. The library was made by PCR. Sequenced on an Illumina HiSeq 2500. To reduce PCR and sequencing biases, unique molecular identifiers were incorporated into the TCR beta cDNA libraries. TCRdb itself trimmed the public reads at Q25 with fastp, ran MiXCR and retained productive beta chains. Entries are consolidated by CDR3 protein sequence, retaining the most common genes and DNA. For this sample the table gives around 180,000 distinct CDR3 sequences, of which 30% were detected only once. About 1.6% of the sample is in the top ten clones. Sequencing was performed on blood. The receptors stem from a girl aged 5-17 years with multiple sclerosis.

The chain links TRBV6-5 to TRBJ1-2, with D tentatively TRBD1 (5 bases). The CDR3 totals 17 residues. CDR1 and CDR2 from the germline V gene are MNHEY and SVGAGI. Trimming stripped 2 bases from V and 0 bases from J, with 16 bases between. The CDR3 coding sequence is TGTGCCAGCAGTTACGGGACCCATTTTCGAGCTAACTATGGCTACACCTTC. Encoded protein: CASSYGTHFRANYGYTF.

In regard to this clonotype: This could be a read error, since a much larger clone is one nucleotide away. V is TRBV5-6 and J is TRBJ2-5; 8 bases match TRBD1. Germline CDR1 and CDR2: SGHDT and YYEEEE. The CDR3 sequence is 15 residues long. In DNA, the CDR3 is TGTGCCAGCAGCGAAAGGACAGGGAGTTTAGAGCCCCAGTACTTC. It is translated as CASSERTGSLEPQYF.

This clonotype was found many times. The chain has TRBV10-3 and TRBJ2-5; D may be TRBD2 (6 bases). The CDR3 sequence is 14 residues long. From germline, CDR1 is ENHRY and CDR2 SYGVKD. V was cut by 6 bases and J by 2 bases, with 13 bases left in between. The CDR3 coding sequence is TGTGCCATCAGGGGGCGGGGCGAACAAGAGACCCAGTACTTC. It is translated as CAIRGRGEQETQYF.

This clonotype was observed a handful of times. The rearrangement uses TRBV2 and TRBJ1-2; 10 bases line up with TRBD1. This CDR3 spans 15 amino acids. The V gene end was trimmed by 7 bases and the J gene end by 7 bases; junction bases not matched to a gene: 12. Germline CDR1 SNHLY, CDR2 FYNNEI. CDR3 amino acids: CASTIPVGTGVGYTF. CDR3 nucleotide sequence: TGTGCCAGCACAATACCAGTAGGGACAGGGGTTGGCTACACCTTC.

The CDR3 here is CATTPTGLAYEQYF. The CDR3 nucleotides are TGTGCCACCACACCGACAGGCCTCGCCTACGAGCAGTACTTC. The chain is built from TRBV18 and TRBJ2-7; D might be TRBD1 (6 bases). Trimming left V 10 bases short and J 2 bases short, with 18 bases between. There are 14 residues in the CDR3. Germline CDR1 is KGHSH and CDR2 is LQKENI.

The chain recombines TRBV4-2 with TRBJ2-1; 12 nucleotides line up with TRBD2. Germline CDR1 LGHNA, CDR2 YNFKEQ. CDR3 length: 18 residues. The ends lost 1 base at V and 2 bases at J; junction bases unmatched: 6. DNA for the CDR3: TGTGCCAGCAGCCAAGCCCCCTGGACTAGCGGGGCCTACAATGAGCAGTTCTTC. Protein: CASSQAPWTSGAYNEQFF.

The V call is TRBV20-1, the J call TRBJ1-5, with 7 bases lining up with TRBD1. Germline lookup yields CDR1 DFQATT and CDR2 SNEGSKA (reference sequence). This CDR3 has 19 amino acids. The V segment lost 3 bases and the J segment 5 bases; nucleotides outside the gene matches: 22. As DNA, the CDR3 is TGCAGTGCTAGTCTCCTTCCGGGACAGACACACTATGGCGATCAGCCCCAGCATTTT. This gives the protein CSASLLPGQTHYGDQPQHF.

The rearrangement uses TRBV9 and TRBJ1-5; D is unresolved. Germline V CDR1 and CDR2: SGDLS, YYNGEE. V was trimmed by 0 bases and J by 0 bases, leaving 7 bases between them. This CDR3 is built from 15 residues. The CDR3 region is CASSVEGNSNQPQHF. The DNA for the CDR3 is TGTGCCAGCAGCGTAGAAGGAAATAGCAATCAGCCCCAGCATTTT.

On this clonotype: A clone one base away is much larger, so this may be a read error. The chain links TRBV20-1 to TRBJ2-1; 7 bases match TRBD1. CDR1 is DFQATT, CDR2 SNEGSKA, per germline (reference sequence). This CDR3 comprises 13 residues. Trimming took 5 bases from V and 4 from J; bases not matched to a gene: 5. The CDR3 bases are TGCAGTGCTCTAAGGGGGCGGTACAATGAGCAGTTCTTC. It is translated as CSALRGRYNEQFF.

This clonotype was observed a few times. The genes are TRBV18 and TRBJ2-1, with 11 bases lining up with TRBD2. V lost 0 bases to trimming and J lost 6 bases; unmatched junction nucleotides: 4. CDR1 is KGHSH and CDR2 is LQKENI in the germline V gene. CDR3 size: 16 residues. CDR3: CASSPPGTSGVNEQFF. The CDR3 DNA follows: TGTGCCAGCTCACCACCCGGGACTAGCGGAGTCAATGAGCAGTTCTTC. The variable domain in full, completed from reference TRBV18 and TRBJ2-1, reads NAGVMQNPRHLVRRRGQEARLRCSPMKGHSHVYWYRQLPEEGLKFMVYLQKENIIDESGMPKERFSAEFPKEGPSILRIQQVVRGDSAAYFCASSPPGTSGVNEQFFGPGTRLTVL.

This clonotype was seen a few times. The rearrangement links TRBV5-1 to TRBJ2-3; D might be TRBD1 or TRBD2, each matching 5 bases. Per germline, CDR1 SGHRS and CDR2 YFSETQ. The CDR3 spans 15 residues. V lost 3 bases and J lost 5, with 16 bases in between. The CDR3 sequence: CASSSALGAQDTQYF. DNA of the CDR3: TGCGCCAGCAGCTCGGCCCTCGGGGCGCAAGATACGCAGTATTTT.

This clonotype was counted between two and nine times. This sequence joins TRBV7-8 and TRBJ2-1; D unresolved. Germline V gives CDR1 SGHVS, CDR2 FQNEAQ. With 2 bases removed from V and 1 base from J, the gap between germline ends came to 12 bases. This CDR3 is built from 16 residues. In nucleotides, the CDR3 is TGTGCCAGCAGCTTATTAAGGGTGGGATCCTACAATGAGCAGTTCTTC. Translation: CASSLLRVGSYNEQFF.

Only a few counts were recorded for this clonotype. The chain couples TRBV27 to TRBJ1-5, with D unclear. The CDR3 has 13 amino acids. Trimming pared 10 bases from V and 4 bases from J, leaving 14 bases between. Looked up from germline, CDR1 is MNHEY and CDR2 is SMNVEV (reference sequence). CDR3 sequence (DNA): TGTGCCACCATGGCGGCAGGAAATCAGCCCCAGCATTTT. It yields the protein CATMAAGNQPQHF.

This chain joins TRBV18 and TRBJ2-6; D remains ambiguous. Looked up from germline, CDR1 is KGHSH and CDR2 is LQKENI. The CDR3 loop spans 16 amino acids. The germline V and J ends were trimmed by 2 bases and 2 bases, with 10 bases remaining between them. The CDR3 is CASSPLVGAGANVLTF. DNA of the CDR3: TGTGCCAGCTCACCATTAGTTGGGGCTGGGGCCAACGTCCTGACTTTC.

About this clonotype itself: At one boundary the junction diverges from the germline segment, which might be a read error. The J gene is TRBJ1-6, the V gene TRBV4-1; tentative D call: TRBD1 (6 bases). CDR1 is MGHRA, CDR2 YSYEKL, per germline. This CDR3 spans 17 amino acids. CDR3: CASSLLSSAGVDSPPHF. In nucleotides, the CDR3 is TGCGCCAGCAGCCTACTCTCCTCGGCAGGGGTAGATTCACCCCCCCACTTT.

The DNA of the CDR3 is TGTGCCAGCAGTTACCGACAGGGCAATGAAAAACTGTTTTTT. This translates into CASSYRQGNEKLFF. The chain combines TRBV6-5 with TRBJ1-4; 7 positions agree with TRBD1. CDR1 is MNHEY, CDR2 SVGAGI, per germline. V was pared by 2 bases and J by 5 bases, with 2 bases of the junction left unmatched. The length of the CDR3 is 14 residues.

The CDR3 region has the DNA TGTGCCAGCAGTGTTGGGACTAGCGGGAAAGCAGATACGCAGTATTTT. Translation: CASSVGTSGKADTQYF. The chain joins TRBV28 to TRBJ2-3; the match to TRBD2 covers 13 bases. Trimming cost V 5 bases and J 4 bases; bases outside gene matches: 6. This CDR3 has 16 amino acids. The germline V gene has CDR1 MDHEN and CDR2 SYDVKM.

This clonotype was counted ten times or more. This chain uses TRBV25-1 with TRBJ2-1; a possible D gene is TRBD1 (5 bases). Germline V lookup: CDR1 MGHDK, CDR2 SYGVNS. V was shortened by 1 base and J by 2 bases, with 12 bases between the two germline ends. This CDR3 spans 16 amino acids. The CDR3 DNA is TGTGCCAGCAGTGAATCAGGGCAGGAAACCTACAATGAGCAGTTCTTC. This encodes CASSESGQETYNEQFF.

This chain connects TRBV3-1 to TRBJ2-3; TRBD2 aligns across 11 bases. This CDR3 has 15 amino acids. Per the germline V gene, CDR1 is LGHDT and CDR2 is YNNKEL (reference sequence). V shed 2 bases, J shed 4 bases, and the junction held 2 bases outside the gene matches. CDR3: CASSQTSGSADTQYF. CDR3 in DNA: TGTGCCAGCAGCCAAACTAGCGGGAGTGCAGATACGCAGTATTTT.

This clonotype was recorded only once. Relative to the germline gene, one junction end is altered; a read error may explain this. The chain links TRBV12-3 or TRBV12-4 to TRBJ2-2; D remains ambiguous. The CDR3 is 15 residues long. CDR3 sequence reads: CASSFGQANTWELFF. The CDR3 region has the DNA TGTGCCAGCAGTTTCGGGCAGGCGAACACCTGGGAGCTGTTTTTT.

A word on this clonotype: Being one base from a much bigger clone, this may be a read error. The chain joins TRBV12-3 or TRBV12-4 to TRBJ2-1, with a weak D call TRBD1 (5 bases). Trimming removed 6 bases from V and 13 bases from J, with 16 bases in between. This CDR3 comprises 12 residues. CDR3 nucleotides: TGTGCCAGCAGATCGACAGTGGAGACCCAGTTCTTC. The encoded protein is CASRSTVETQFF.

This clonotype was counted many times. This chain joins TRBV6-5 and TRBJ1-6; D unresolved. V was cut by 0 bases and J by 4 bases, with 10 bases left in between. The CDR3 extends over 16 amino acids. The germline CDR1 and CDR2 sequences are MNHEY and SVGAGI. CDR3 coding DNA: TGTGCCAGCAGTTACTCCCCGACTGCATATAATTCACCCCTCCACTTT. Protein sequence: CASSYSPTAYNSPLHF.

This clonotype qualifies as medium-sized. The V and J genes are TRBV20-1 and TRBJ2-4; D gene unclear. Germline V gene sequence: CDR1 DFQATT, CDR2 SNEGSKA (reference sequence). The V end was cut by 0 bases, the J end by 3 bases, with 12 bases between. This CDR3 region has 15 residues. CDR3 region: CSARDESVGKNIQYF. In nucleotides, the CDR3 is TGCAGTGCTAGAGATGAGTCTGTAGGCAAAAACATTCAGTACTTC.

The chain recombines TRBV7-3 with TRBJ2-1; 11 bases match TRBD2. The V and J ends lost 0 bases and 7 bases, in that order; junction bases with no gene match: 5. The CDR3 contains 16 residues. The germline CDR1 and CDR2 sequences are SGHTA and FQGTGA. The CDR3 region is CASSLTPSGGWNEQFF. Here the CDR3 DNA reads TGTGCCAGCAGCTTAACCCCTAGCGGGGGGTGGAATGAGCAGTTCTTC. Based on the CDR3 plus reference TRBV7-3 and TRBJ2-1, the full variable domain is GAGVSQTPSNKVTEKGKYVELRCDPISGHTALYWYRQSLGQGPEFLIYFQGTGAADDSGLPNDRFFAVRPEGSVSTLKIQRTERGDSAVYLCASSLTPSGGWNEQFFGPGTRLTVL.

In this sample, this clonotype turned up once. The CDR3 sequence: CASSPDNPGAGSPLHF. The DNA of the CDR3 is TGTGCCAGCAGCCCCGATAACCCGGGGGCGGGTTCACCCCTCCACTTT. The chain uses TRBV3-1 and TRBJ1-6; possibly TRBD1 for D (6 bases). Germline assignment: CDR1 LGHDT and CDR2 YNNKEL (reference sequence). The CDR3 is 16 amino acids. Trimming removed 4 bases from V and 9 bases from J, with 19 bases in between.

The J gene is TRBJ2-2, the V gene TRBV5-1; TRBD2 matches at 9 bases. Germline V lookup: CDR1 SGHRS, CDR2 YFSETQ. The CDR3 has 14 residues. V shed 6 bases, J shed 6 bases, and the junction held 6 bases outside the gene matches. CDR3 DNA: TGCGCCAGCACGACGGGACTAGCCCCCGGGGAGCTGTTTTTT. This encodes CASTTGLAPGELFF.

Remarks on this clonotype: A single base separates this from a much larger clone, so it may be a read error. The chain combines TRBV5-6 with TRBJ2-1, with TRBD2 identical over 7 bases. There are 15 residues in the CDR3. With 1 base clipped from V and 2 bases from J, the junction kept 3 bases outside the gene matches. In germline, CDR1 is SGHDT, CDR2 YYEEEE. CDR3 DNA: TGTGCCAGCAGCTTGTTGGGGAGGGCCTACAATGAGCAGTTCTTC. Its protein is CASSLLGRAYNEQFF.

As regards this clonotype: A much larger clonotype is one base distant, so this may be a read error. The chain employs TRBV5-1 and TRBJ2-3; 10 bases map to TRBD2. Germline-derived CDR1 and CDR2 are SGHRS and YFSETQ. The ends lost 4 bases at V and 3 bases at J; junction bases unmatched: 8. The CDR3 extends over 16 amino acids. The CDR3 DNA sequence: TGCGCCAGCAGCACCCTATTAGCGGGAGGAACAGATACGCAGTATTTT. It specifies CASSTLLAGGTDTQYF.

This clonotype showed up many times. This chain connects TRBV12-3 or TRBV12-4 to TRBJ1-4; TRBD1 aligns across 7 bases. Losses at the gene ends were 8 bases for V and 0 bases for J; bases not matched to a gene: 9. This CDR3 has 16 amino acids. The DNA of the CDR3 is TGTGCCAGCTGCCGGGACAGCAGTGCAACTAATGAAAAACTGTTTTTT. Translated: CASCRDSSATNEKLFF.

This clonotype was counted only a few times. The chain joins TRBV19 to TRBJ2-1; D is ambiguous. CDR3 size: 14 residues. The V and J ends lost 4 bases and 0 bases respectively, with 7 bases between them. The germline V gene encodes CDR1 LNHDA and CDR2 SQIVND (reference sequence). The CDR3 DNA is TGTGCCAGTAGTAGGAGCGCCTCCTACAATGAGCAGTTCTTC. Translated: CASSRSASYNEQFF.